Listed here is a single T cell receptor (beta chain). As yet, its antigen is unknown. The data were produced by immunoSEQ multiplex PCR, yet TCRdb's version contains in-frame clones alone and is incomplete. The sample contains about 15,000 clones, about 89% of which appear only once. This sample was taken from a study of T cells and Merkel cell carcinoma outcomes. Findings of the study overall: In Merkel cell carcinoma, repertoire and T-cell density reportedly predicted outcomes.

The CDR3 consists of 16 residues. Germline lookup yields CDR1 SGHAT and CDR2 FQDESV (reference sequence). Between the trimmed V and J ends, which lost 2 bases and 2 bases, there was a span of 14 bases. The chain couples TRBV11-1 to TRBJ2-3, with a weak D call TRBD2 (5 bases). The source is a human donor with Merkel cell carcinoma. The sample comprised tumor tissue from Merkel cell carcinoma. DNA of the CDR3: TGTGCCAGCAGCTTACAGGACTCTCGAGCCACAGATACGCAGTATTTT. It encodes CASSLQDSRATDTQYF.